This entry describes one T cell receptor (beta chain). TCRdb's copy holds only in-frame clones and misses some; the assay was immunoSEQ multiplex PCR. The sample consists of about 64,000 clones, 65% to 90% of them appearing once. The sample belongs to a study of blood T cell repertoires in COVID-19. The CDR3 loop spans 16 amino acids. With 5 bases clipped from V and 0 bases from J, the junction kept 4 bases outside the gene matches. Germline V gene sequence: CDR1 SGHAT, CDR2 FQNNGV. This TCR came from a middle-aged man with active COVID-19. The gene calls are TRBV11-2 and TRBJ2-2; the match to TRBD2 covers 9 bases. Sequenced material: peripheral blood. CDR3 nucleotides: TGTGCCAGCAGCCTCTCTAGCGGGACGAACACCGGGGAGCTGTTTTTT. This gives the protein CASSLSSGTNTGELFF.